These 2 T cell receptor beta chains came from one sample sequenced in a study of identical twins. TCRdb used MiXCR to reprocess the 5' RACE reads, holding one entry per CDR3 protein. The sample records 210,000 or so distinct CDR3 sequences, 15% to 20% being singletons. The same sample was also used in a study of T cells expressing NK-cell markers.

The sample consisted of CD8+ T cells sorted from blood. All receptors come from a young woman in good health.

This clonotype was seen more than once but under ten times. The chain uses TRBV3-1 and TRBJ2-1; D is perhaps TRBD2 (6 bases). The CDR3 extends over 19 amino acids. The V end was cut by 0 bases, the J end by 9 bases, with 27 bases between. Germline CDR1 is LGHDT and CDR2 is YNNKEL (reference sequence). In nucleotides, the CDR3 is TGTGCCAGCAGCCAAGATTGGCCTACTAGCCACGAAAGGCACCCTGAGCAGTTCTTC. It translates to CASSQDWPTSHERHPEQFF.

The chain uses TRBV9 and TRBJ2-7, with TRBD2 as a possible D gene (5 bases). CDR1 SGDLS and CDR2 YYNGEE come from the germline V gene. The V end lost 4 bases, the J end lost 2 bases, and 19 bases lay between the germline ends. The CDR3 sequence is 16 residues long. In DNA, the CDR3 is TGTGCCAGCAGCTACGGACTGGGCACATCAACCTACGAGCAGTACTTC. Amino acid sequence: CASSYGLGTSTYEQYF.